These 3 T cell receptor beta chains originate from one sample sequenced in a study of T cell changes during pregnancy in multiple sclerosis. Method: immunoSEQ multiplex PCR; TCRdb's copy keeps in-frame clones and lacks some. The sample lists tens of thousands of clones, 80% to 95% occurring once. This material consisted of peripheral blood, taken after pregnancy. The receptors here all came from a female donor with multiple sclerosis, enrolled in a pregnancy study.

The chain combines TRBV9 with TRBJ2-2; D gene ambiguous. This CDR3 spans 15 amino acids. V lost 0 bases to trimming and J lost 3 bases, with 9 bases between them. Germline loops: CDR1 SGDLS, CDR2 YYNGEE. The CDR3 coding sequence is TGTGCCAGCAGCGTAGATGCAGACTACACCGGGGAGCTGTTTTTT. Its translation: CASSVDADYTGELFF.

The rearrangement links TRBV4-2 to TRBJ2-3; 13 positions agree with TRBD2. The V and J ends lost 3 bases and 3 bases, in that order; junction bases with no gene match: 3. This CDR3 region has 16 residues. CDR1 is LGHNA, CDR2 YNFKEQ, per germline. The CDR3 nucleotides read TGTGCCAGCAGCCAGGAACTAGCGGGGGGGACAGATACGCAGTATTTT. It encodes CASSQELAGGTDTQYF.

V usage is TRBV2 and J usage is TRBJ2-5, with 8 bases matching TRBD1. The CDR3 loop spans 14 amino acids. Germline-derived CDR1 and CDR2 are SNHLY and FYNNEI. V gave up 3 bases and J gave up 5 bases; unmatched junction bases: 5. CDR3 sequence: CASSDRGPTETQYF. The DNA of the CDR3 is TGTGCCAGCAGTGACAGGGGGCCTACGGAGACCCAGTACTTC.